This is a list of T cell receptor beta chains from one sample in a study of vaccination effects on CD4 cells after COVID-19. The table came from immunoSEQ multiplex PCR; TCRdb's copy has only in-frame clones and leaves some out. Of around 23,000 clones listed, over 70% were seen once; the top ten hold 10% to 13%. The antigens these receptors bind are not known. Sequenced here: CD4+ T cells from PBMCs cultured with HCoV-NL63 spike peptides, sampled before COVID-19 vaccination. These receptors were taken from a human donor who received a COVID-19 vaccine. Both conserved end residues are part of each CDR3. D genes are given only for firm matches. Not all rows give a size; the values are once, few, many and, for expanded clones, a class.

length: 14; V: TRBV10-1; size: -; D: -; J: TRBJ1-2; DNA: TGCGCCAGCAGTGAGTCGCCAGACCTCTATGGCTACACCTTC; CDR3: CASSESPDLYGYTF
length: 17; V: TRBV3-1/TRBV3-2; size: -; D: TRBD2; J: TRBJ2-6; DNA: TGTGCCAGCAGCCCGGGACTAGCGGGGTCTGGGGCCAACGTCCTGACTTTC; CDR3: CASSPGLAGSGANVLTF
length: 19; V: TRBV4-1; size: -; D: -; J: TRBJ1-6; DNA: TGCGCCAGCAGCGCACGAACCGGGACTCCTTACAACAGGGATTCACCCCTCCACTTT; CDR3: CASSARTGTPYNRDSPLHF
length: 15; V: TRBV19; size: medium-sized; D: -; J: TRBJ2-3; DNA: TGTGCCAGTACCCCTCCGGGACCGTCCACAGATACGCAGTATTTT; CDR3: CASTPPGPSTDTQYF
length: 12; V: TRBV6-2/TRBV6-3; size: -; D: -; J: TRBJ1-1; DNA: TGTGCCAGCAGTTACGGTCCCAGGGAAGCTTTCTTT; CDR3: CASSYGPREAFF
length: 15; V: TRBV5-1; size: -; D: TRBD2; J: TRBJ2-2; DNA: TGCGCCAGCACCGGACTAGCGGGGTCTTTTGGGGAGCTGTTTTTT; CDR3: CASTGLAGSFGELFF
length: 16; V: TRBV11-2; size: once; D: -; J: TRBJ1-2; DNA: TGTGCCAGCAGCCCCTCTCGGGGGCTGGGTTACTATGGCTACACCTTC; CDR3: CASSPSRGLGYYGYTF
length: 14; V: TRBV19; size: few; D: TRBD1; J: TRBJ2-2; DNA: TGTGCCAGTAGGAGGGACAGGGATTTCGGGGAGCTGTTTTTT; CDR3: CASRRDRDFGELFF
length: 17; V: TRBV5-4; size: -; D: -; J: TRBJ1-6; DNA: TGTGCCAGCAGCCCGGGGACCGCCAGCTCCTATAATTCACCCCTCCACTTT; CDR3: CASSPGTASSYNSPLHF
length: 13; V: TRBV4-1; size: -; D: -; J: TRBJ2-7; DNA: TGCGCCAGCAGCCAAGATCGTATCTACGAGCAGTACTTC; CDR3: CASSQDRIYEQYF
length: 14; V: TRBV6-1; size: -; D: -; J: TRBJ1-1; DNA: TGTGCCAGCAGTGAAGTGGGATGGGACACTGAAGCTTTCTTT; CDR3: CASSEVGWDTEAFF
length: 12; V: TRBV11-2; size: -; D: -; J: TRBJ1-2; DNA: TGTGCCAGCAGCTTACACGGGTACGGCTACACCTTC; CDR3: CASSLHGYGYTF
length: 18; V: TRBV15; size: -; D: -; J: TRBJ2-6; DNA: TGTGCCACCAGCAGCCCTGGGCAGGGCGGTACTGGGGCCAACGTCCTGACTTTC; CDR3: CATSSPGQGGTGANVLTF
length: 18; V: TRBV13; size: -; D: TRBD2; J: TRBJ2-2; DNA: TGTGCCAGCAGCCCAGGAGTGGGACTAGCGGGAACCACCGGGGAGCTGTTTTTT; CDR3: CASSPGVGLAGTTGELFF
length: 14; V: TRBV19; size: -; D: -; J: TRBJ2-2; DNA: TGTGCCAGCCGGAGAGGGGCCGGGACCGGGGAGCTGTTTTTT; CDR3: CASRRGAGTGELFF
length: 12; V: TRBV19; size: -; D: -; J: TRBJ2-7; DNA: TGTGCCAGTAGTGAGAGCTCCTACGAGCAGTACTTC; CDR3: CASSESSYEQYF
length: 14; V: TRBV19; size: -; D: TRBD1; J: TRBJ1-2; DNA: TGTGCCAGTAGTAAGGGGACAGAAGAATATGGCTACACCTTC; CDR3: CASSKGTEEYGYTF
length: 15; V: TRBV3-1/TRBV3-2; size: -; D: -; J: TRBJ1-1; DNA: TGTGCCAGCAGCCCACGGGTAGGGCGGAACACTGAAGCTTTCTTT; CDR3: CASSPRVGRNTEAFF
length: 13; V: TRBV11-2; size: -; D: TRBD1; J: TRBJ1-4; DNA: TGTGCCAGCAGCTTTGGACAGGGTGAAAAACTGTTTTTT; CDR3: CASSFGQGEKLFF
length: 16; V: TRBV4-1; size: -; D: -; J: TRBJ2-5; DNA: TGCGCCAGCAGCCAAGTATGGGGGGCGGGTCAAGAGACCCAGTACTTC; CDR3: CASSQVWGAGQETQYF
length: 12; V: TRBV12-3/TRBV12-4; size: once; D: -; J: TRBJ2-4; DNA: TGTGCCAGCAGTCTGGGACTCCCCATTCAGTACTTC; CDR3: CASSLGLPIQYF
length: 16; V: TRBV28; size: -; D: -; J: TRBJ1-2; DNA: TGTGCCAGCAGCCCAATGGGGGGCGCAGCTAACTATGGCTACACCTTC; CDR3: CASSPMGGAANYGYTF
length: 13; V: TRBV10-2; size: -; D: -; J: TRBJ2-1; DNA: TGCGCCAGCAGTCAGCAGGGAACTGATGAGCAGTTCTTC; CDR3: CASSQQGTDEQFF
length: 16; V: TRBV10-3; size: -; D: TRBD2; J: TRBJ2-7; DNA: TGTGCCATCAGCCAGACTAGCGGGAGTTACTCCTACGAGCAGTACTTC; CDR3: CAISQTSGSYSYEQYF
length: 16; V: TRBV5-4; size: -; D: TRBD2; J: TRBJ2-5; DNA: TGTGCCAGCAGCTTGGGGTCGAGCGGGAGCACGCAGACCCAGTACTTC; CDR3: CASSLGSSGSTQTQYF
length: 14; V: TRBV6-5; size: -; D: -; J: TRBJ1-2; DNA: TGTGCCAGCAATCACGGGGGTCGTCTAGGGGGCTACACCTTC; CDR3: CASNHGGRLGGYTF
length: 16; V: TRBV5-1; size: once; D: TRBD1; J: TRBJ2-7; DNA: TGCGCCAGCAGCACCTCGACAGGGGTAAGCTCCTACGAGCAGTACTTC; CDR3: CASSTSTGVSSYEQYF
length: 13; V: TRBV29-1; size: -; D: -; J: TRBJ2-1; DNA: TGCAGCGTTGATACCCCCCGGTTCAATGAGCAGTTCTTC; CDR3: CSVDTPRFNEQFF
length: 18; V: TRBV12-5; size: -; D: TRBD2; J: TRBJ2-5; DNA: TGTGCTAGTGGTTTGGTACTATGGGCTAGCGGGAGGCGAGAGACCCAGTACTTC; CDR3: CASGLVLWASGRRETQYF
length: 14; V: TRBV4-1; size: few; D: -; J: TRBJ1-1; DNA: TGCGCCAGCAGTTTAGGGGAAGAGAACACTGAAGCTTTCTTT; CDR3: CASSLGEENTEAFF
length: 12; V: TRBV12-5; size: -; D: -; J: TRBJ2-1; DNA: TGTGCTAGTGGGACAACCTACAATGAGCAGTTCTTC; CDR3: CASGTTYNEQFF
length: 13; V: TRBV5-1; size: medium-sized; D: -; J: TRBJ1-5; DNA: TGCGCCAGCAGTTCCGGACAGAATCAGCCCCAGCATTTT; CDR3: CASSSGQNQPQHF
length: 16; V: TRBV7-2; size: -; D: -; J: TRBJ1-2; DNA: TGTGCCAGCAGCTTATCCCATGCGGGGGGAAGGTATGGCTACACCTTC; CDR3: CASSLSHAGGRYGYTF
length: 16; V: TRBV11-2; size: few; D: -; J: TRBJ1-2; DNA: TGTGCCAGCAGTCTTAAAATGAGTCCTGTGGGCTATGGCTACACCTTC; CDR3: CASSLKMSPVGYGYTF
length: 15; V: TRBV6-5; size: -; D: TRBD1; J: TRBJ2-7; DNA: TGTGCCAGCAGTTACTCTTGGACAGGGTACCACGAGCAGTACTTC; CDR3: CASSYSWTGYHEQYF
length: 13; V: TRBV12-3/TRBV12-4; size: few; D: -; J: TRBJ2-5; DNA: TGTGCCAGCAGCCACCTCATGGGAGAGACCCAGTACTTC; CDR3: CASSHLMGETQYF
length: 15; V: TRBV20-1; size: -; D: TRBD1; J: TRBJ1-2; DNA: TGCAGTGCTAGTTACCGGGACAGGGTGAGGAGCGGCTACACCTTC; CDR3: CSASYRDRVRSGYTF
length: 16; V: TRBV6-5; size: -; D: TRBD2; J: TRBJ2-2; DNA: TGTGCCAGCAGTTACTTGCTAGCGGGAGTCGCCGGGGAGCTGTTTTTT; CDR3: CASSYLLAGVAGELFF
length: 18; V: TRBV7-2; size: -; D: TRBD2; J: TRBJ2-3; DNA: TGTGCCAGCAGCTCTTTACTGGCTAGCGGGGGGGTGGCAGATACGCAGTATTTT; CDR3: CASSSLLASGGVADTQYF
length: 15; V: TRBV7-9; size: -; D: TRBD2; J: TRBJ2-7; DNA: TGTGCCAGCAGCCCAGGGGGACTAGCGGTTTACGAGCAGTACTTC; CDR3: CASSPGGLAVYEQYF
length: 15; V: TRBV11-2; size: -; D: -; J: TRBJ2-7; DNA: TGTGCCAGCAGCTTAGAGGTTGCGCGGATCTACGAGCAGTACTTC; CDR3: CASSLEVARIYEQYF
length: 15; V: TRBV5-1; size: once; D: -; J: TRBJ2-6; DNA: TGCGCCAGCAGCTTGGGATCTGGAGGGGCCAACGTCCTGACTTTC; CDR3: CASSLGSGGANVLTF
length: 14; V: TRBV27; size: -; D: -; J: TRBJ2-2; DNA: TGTGCCAGCAGGGGGCAAGTGAACACCGGGGAGCTGTTTTTT; CDR3: CASRGQVNTGELFF
length: 16; V: TRBV3-1/TRBV3-2; size: -; D: -; J: TRBJ1-6; DNA: TGTGCCAGCAGCCAAGGAGCGGGGGGCTATAATTCACCCCTCCACTTT; CDR3: CASSQGAGGYNSPLHF
length: 15; V: TRBV9; size: once; D: TRBD2; J: TRBJ2-7; DNA: TGTGCCAGCAGCGCCCAAGGGCGGGGGGAGAGCGAGCAGTACTTC; CDR3: CASSAQGRGESEQYF
length: 14; V: TRBV10-3; size: few; D: -; J: TRBJ1-5; DNA: TGTGCCATCAGTGTTTCAGGATCGGCTCAGCCCCAGCATTTT; CDR3: CAISVSGSAQPQHF
length: 13; V: TRBV6-5; size: -; D: -; J: TRBJ2-1; DNA: TGTGCCAGCGAGCGGGCCTCCTACAATGAGCAGTTCTTC; CDR3: CASERASYNEQFF
length: 15; V: TRBV7-7; size: -; D: -; J: TRBJ2-5; DNA: TGTGCCAGCAGCTTAGGGGTTAGCCCTCAAGAGACCCAGTACTTC; CDR3: CASSLGVSPQETQYF
length: 15; V: TRBV6-5; size: -; D: -; J: TRBJ2-7; DNA: TGTGCCAGCAGTTTTACCGGGACGGTATCCTACGAGCAGTACTTC; CDR3: CASSFTGTVSYEQYF
length: 13; V: TRBV29-1; size: -; D: TRBD1; J: TRBJ1-2; DNA: TGCAGCGTTGAGGACAGGGTCTTCGAGGGCTACACCTTC; CDR3: CSVEDRVFEGYTF